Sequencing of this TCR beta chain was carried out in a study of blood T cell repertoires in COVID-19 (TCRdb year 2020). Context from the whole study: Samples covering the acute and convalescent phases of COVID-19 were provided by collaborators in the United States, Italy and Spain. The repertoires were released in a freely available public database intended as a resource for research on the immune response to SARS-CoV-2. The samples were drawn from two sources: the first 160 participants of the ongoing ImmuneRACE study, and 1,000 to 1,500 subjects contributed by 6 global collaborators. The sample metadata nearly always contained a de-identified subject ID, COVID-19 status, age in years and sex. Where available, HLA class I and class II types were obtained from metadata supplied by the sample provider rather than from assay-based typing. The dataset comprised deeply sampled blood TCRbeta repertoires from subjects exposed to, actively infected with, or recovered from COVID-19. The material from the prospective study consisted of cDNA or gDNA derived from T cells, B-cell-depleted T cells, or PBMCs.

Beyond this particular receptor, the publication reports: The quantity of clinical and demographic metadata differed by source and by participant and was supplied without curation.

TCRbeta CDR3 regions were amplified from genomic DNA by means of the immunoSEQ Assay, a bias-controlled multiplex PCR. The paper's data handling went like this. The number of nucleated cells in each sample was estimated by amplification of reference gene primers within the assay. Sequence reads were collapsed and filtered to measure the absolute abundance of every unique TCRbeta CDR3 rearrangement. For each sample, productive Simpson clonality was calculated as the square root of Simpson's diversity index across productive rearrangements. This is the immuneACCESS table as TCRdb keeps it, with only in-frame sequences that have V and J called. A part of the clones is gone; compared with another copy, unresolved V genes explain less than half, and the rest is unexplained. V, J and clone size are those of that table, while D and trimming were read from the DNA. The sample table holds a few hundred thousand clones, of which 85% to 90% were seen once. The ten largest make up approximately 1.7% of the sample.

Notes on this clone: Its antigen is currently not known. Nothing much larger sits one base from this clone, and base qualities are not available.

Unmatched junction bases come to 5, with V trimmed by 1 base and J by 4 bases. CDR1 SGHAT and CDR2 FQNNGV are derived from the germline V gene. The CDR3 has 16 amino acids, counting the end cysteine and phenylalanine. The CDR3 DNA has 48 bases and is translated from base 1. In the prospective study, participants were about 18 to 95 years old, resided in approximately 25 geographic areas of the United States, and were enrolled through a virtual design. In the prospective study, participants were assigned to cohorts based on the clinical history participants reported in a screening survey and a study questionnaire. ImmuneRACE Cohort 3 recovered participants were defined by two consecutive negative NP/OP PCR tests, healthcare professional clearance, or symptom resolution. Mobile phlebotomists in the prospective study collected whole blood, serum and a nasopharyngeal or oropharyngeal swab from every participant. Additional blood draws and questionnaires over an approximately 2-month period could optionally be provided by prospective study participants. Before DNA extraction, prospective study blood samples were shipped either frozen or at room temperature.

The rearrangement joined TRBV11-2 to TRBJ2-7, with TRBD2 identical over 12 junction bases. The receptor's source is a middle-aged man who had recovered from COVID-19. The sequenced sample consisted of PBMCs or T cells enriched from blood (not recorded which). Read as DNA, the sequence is TGTGCCAGCAGCTTAGCCGGACTAGCGGGACCTTACGAGCAGTACTTC. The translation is CASSLAGLAGPYEQYF.